The 17 T cell receptor beta chains given below trace back to one sample, sequenced in a study of blood T cell repertoires in COVID-19 (TCRdb year 2020). Library method: the immunoSEQ multiplex PCR assay. TCRdb holds this immuneACCESS table with in-frame rearrangements only. Some clones are missing; in checked studies, unresolved V genes explain under half, and the rest has no known cause. A total of some 270,000 clones appear in this sample, around 86% of them only once. The ten biggest clones cover under 2.5% of the sample. The sample consisted of peripheral blood. The receptors shown here come from a man between 45 and 60 years old with acute or convalescent COVID-19.

This clone has more than one count but fewer than ten. This sequence joins TRBV30 and TRBJ2-2, with 8 bases matching TRBD2. V lost 4 bases to trimming and J lost 4 bases; unmatched junction nucleotides: 5. This CDR3 spans 14 amino acids. The germline V gene encodes CDR1 GTSNPN and CDR2 SVGIG (reference sequence). CDR3 residues: CAWTSSGGTGELFF. For the CDR3, the DNA is TGTGCCTGGACATCCAGCGGGGGCACCGGGGAGCTGTTTTTT.

V and J are TRBV9 and TRBJ1-2, with D perhaps TRBD1 (6 bases). The CDR3 runs 15 residues. The V end lost 4 bases, the J end lost 6 bases, and 19 bases lay between the germline ends. Germline CDR1 reads SGDLS; CDR2 reads YYNGEE. The CDR3, as DNA: TGTGCCAGCAGCCCAGAGGTCTCAGGGGTGAATGGCTACACCTTC. Translation gives CASSPEVSGVNGYTF.

The gene calls are TRBV13 and TRBJ2-1; 8 bases line up with TRBD2. The germline V gene has CDR1 PRHDT and CDR2 FYEKMQ (reference sequence). J gave up 2 bases and V 5 bases, and 8 bases lay outside the gene matches. This CDR3 region has 16 residues. The DNA of the CDR3 is TGTGCCAGCAGCGCCCCGGGGGGGGGCCCCTACAATGAGCAGTTCTTC. It is translated as CASSAPGGGPYNEQFF. The whole variable domain, filled in from reference TRBV13 and TRBJ2-1, reads AAGVIQSPRHLIKEKRETATLKCYPIPRHDTVYWYQQGPGQDPQFLISFYEKMQSDKGSIPDRFSAQQFSDYHSELNMSSLELGDSALYFCASSAPGGGPYNEQFFGPGTRLTVL.

The rearrangement joins TRBV6-5 to TRBJ1-5; D may be TRBD1 (5 bases). The V end was cut by 7 bases, the J end by 7 bases, with 17 bases between. In germline, CDR1 is MNHEY, CDR2 SVGAGI. This CDR3 has 14 amino acids. The DNA of the CDR3 is TGTGCCAGCAATCGCAGGGCAGAGGAACAGCCCCAGCATTTT. Translated, it gives CASNRRAEEQPQHF.

For the CDR3, the DNA is TGTGCCAGCAGCCCCCGGACTAGCGGGGTTACCACCGGGGAGCTGTTTTTT. This codes for CASSPRTSGVTTGELFF. This rearrangement joins TRBV9 to TRBJ2-2; 12 nucleotides match TRBD2. This CDR3 region has 17 residues. In germline, CDR1 is SGDLS, CDR2 YYNGEE. V shed 4 bases, J shed 4 bases, and the junction held 8 bases outside the gene matches.

The rearrangement links TRBV11-3 to TRBJ1-1; 12 bases are a match to TRBD1. There are 14 residues in the CDR3. The V gene's germline CDR1 is SGHNT and CDR2 YENEEA. The trim removed 5 bases at V and 7 bases at J, leaving 5 bases unmatched. The CDR3 loop is CASSPGQGADEAFF. The CDR3 region has the DNA TGTGCCAGCAGCCCGGGACAGGGGGCGGATGAAGCTTTCTTT.

The genes are TRBV11-2 and TRBJ2-3, with a possible D match to TRBD2 (6 bases). The germline V gene has CDR1 SGHAT and CDR2 FQNNGV. The CDR3 has 15 amino acids. Between the trimmed V and J ends, which lost 5 bases and 1 base, there was a span of 13 bases. Here the CDR3 DNA reads TGTGCCAGCAGCCGACGCGGGGAGGGCACAGATACGCAGTATTTT. Protein sequence: CASSRRGEGTDTQYF.

This chain uses TRBV29-1 with TRBJ1-2, with D perhaps TRBD1 (6 bases). The germline V and J ends were trimmed by 3 bases and 6 bases, with 8 bases remaining between them. Germline CDR1 SQVTM, CDR2 ANQGSEA. The CDR3 consists of 11 residues. Written as DNA, the CDR3 is TGCAGCGTTGAGGCAGGGGATGGCTACACCTTC. This encodes CSVEAGDGYTF.

As regards this clone: The same CDR3 is also encoded by other DNA sequences in this sample. The chain links TRBV29-1 to TRBJ2-2; 8 bases map to TRBD1. Germline V gene lookup returns CDR1 SQVTM and CDR2 ANQGSEA. The CDR3 has 15 amino acids. V lost 7 bases, J lost 2 bases, and 9 bases stayed unmatched. Here the CDR3 DNA reads TGCAGCGCACGAACCGGGACAGGTAACACCGGGGAGCTGTTTTTT. Protein sequence: CSARTGTGNTGELFF.

The chain carries TRBV19 and TRBJ2-3; TRBD1 agrees at 8 bases. CDR1 and CDR2 (germline): LNHDA, SQIVND (reference sequence). J lost 2 bases, V lost 5 bases, and 12 bases had no gene match. The CDR3 totals 17 residues. CDR3 sequence (DNA): TGTGCCAGTAGTCCGTCCTACAGGGGGTGGAACACAGATACGCAGTATTTT. This sequence encodes CASSPSYRGWNTDTQYF.

This clone was seen only once. This chain uses TRBV11-1 with TRBJ2-7, with a weak D call TRBD2 (6 bases). This CDR3 comprises 14 residues. The germline gives CDR1 SGHAT, CDR2 FQDESV (reference sequence). Trimming removed 6 bases from V and 4 bases from J, with 16 bases in between. The CDR3 here is CASRDGRGGYEQYF. The CDR3 bases are TGTGCCAGCAGGGACGGTCGGGGAGGATACGAGCAGTACTTC.

Notes on this clone: Other DNA sequences of this sample code for an identical CDR3. The rearrangement joins TRBV3-1 (or the pseudogene TRBV3-2) to TRBJ2-7; no firm D call. V was trimmed by 3 bases and J by 7 bases, leaving 10 bases between them. The germline CDR1 and CDR2 sequences are LGHDT and YNNKEL (reference sequence). The CDR3 sequence is 12 residues long. This chain's CDR3 is CASSQGPLEQYF. The CDR3 nucleotides read TGTGCCAGCAGCCAGGGCCCGCTGGAGCAGTACTTC.

V usage is TRBV27 and J usage is TRBJ1-1, with 7 bases lining up with TRBD1. J lost 1 base, V lost 5 bases, and 7 bases had no gene match. The CDR3 length is 15 residues. Germline CDR1 is MNHEY and CDR2 is SMNVEV (reference sequence). The CDR3 nucleotides read TGTGCCAGCAGTATAAACCGGGACAGGAACACTGAAGCTTTCTTT. Protein: CASSINRDRNTEAFF.

The chain links TRBV9 to TRBJ2-5; 7 bases match TRBD2. The V gene's germline CDR1 is SGDLS and CDR2 YYNGEE. With 3 bases clipped from V and 5 bases from J, the junction kept 13 bases outside the gene matches. This CDR3 has 16 amino acids. The CDR3 DNA reads as TGTGCCAGCAGCGCCTTTGAGCGGGACGGCAGGGAGACCCAGTACTTC. Translated: CASSAFERDGRETQYF.

The chain couples TRBV9 to TRBJ2-7, with 8 bases identical to TRBD1. This CDR3 spans 15 amino acids. Unmatched junction bases numbered 8, after V lost 3 bases and J lost 3 bases. CDR1 and CDR2 from the germline V gene are SGDLS and YYNGEE. CDR3 sequence: CASSAGQGFIYEQYF. DNA for the CDR3: TGTGCCAGCAGCGCCGGACAGGGTTTTATCTACGAGCAGTACTTC.

The rearrangement links TRBV4-1 to TRBJ1-4, with TRBD1 identical over 8 bases. Germline values: CDR1 MGHRA, CDR2 YSYEKL. This CDR3 comprises 15 residues. Trimming removed 4 bases from V and 5 bases from J; junction bases left unmatched: 6. In DNA, the CDR3 is TGCGCCAGCAGCCTGATGACAGGGGAAAATGAAAAACTGTTTTTT. It translates to CASSLMTGENEKLFF.

The CDR3 bases are TGTGCCAGTCGAGCGGGGGGGCCGCACAATGAGCAGTTCTTC. It translates to CASRAGGPHNEQFF. The gene calls are TRBV19 and TRBJ2-1; 10 bases match TRBD2. CDR1 is LNHDA, CDR2 SQIVND, per germline (reference sequence). Trimming removed 8 bases from V and 5 bases from J; junction bases left unmatched: 6. The CDR3 spans 14 residues.